The rows below give T cell receptor beta chains drawn from one sample of a study of blood T cell repertoires in COVID-19. TCRdb keeps only in-frame clones here, not all; method: immunoSEQ multiplex PCR. This sample has roughly 140,000 clones, with around nine tenths found just once. Sequencing used PBMCs or T cells enriched from blood (not recorded which). The source of these receptors is a woman younger than 45 with acute COVID-19. The CDR3 runs from the conserved cysteine through the conserved F or W. D genes are given only for firm matches. Clone size appears in some rows only: once, few, many, or a class for an expanded clone.

TRBD2	TRBV7-3	TRBJ2-3	.	CASSLLAGDGDKTDTQYF	TGTGCCAGCAGCTTATTAGCGGGAGATGGGGACAAAACAGATACGCAGTATTTT
.	TRBV27	TRBJ2-3	.	CASRHWKLAGSTDTQYF	TGTGCCAGCCGCCATTGGAAACTAGCTGGTAGCACAGATACGCAGTATTTT
.	TRBV30	TRBJ1-1	few	CAWNHAGMNTEAFF	TGTGCCTGGAACCATGCTGGCATGAACACTGAAGCTTTCTTT
.	TRBV6-6	TRBJ1-5	.	CASRARGADQPQHF	TGTGCCAGCCGCGCCAGGGGCGCCGATCAGCCCCAGCATTTT
TRBD1	TRBV5-1	TRBJ1-2	once	CASSLGQGRGGYTF	TGCGCCAGCAGCTTGGGACAGGGGAGGGGAGGATACACCTTC
.	TRBV27	TRBJ2-1	once	CASRLRGNEQFF	TGTGCCAGCCGCCTACGGGGCAATGAGCAGTTCTTC
.	TRBV10-3	TRBJ2-1	.	CAISAVSSYNEQFF	TGTGCCATCAGTGCTGTTAGCTCCTACAATGAGCAGTTCTTC
.	TRBV28	TRBJ1-5	.	CASSFGGQPQHF	TGTGCCAGCAGCTTTGGGGGGCAGCCCCAGCATTTT
.	TRBV28	TRBJ2-3	.	CASSLSPLDWTPVRDTQYF	TGTGCCAGCAGTTTATCCCCCCTGGACTGGACCCCCGTTAGGGATACGCAGTATTTT
.	TRBV15	TRBJ1-3	.	CATCNDGFSGNTIYF	TGTGCCACCTGTAATGATGGCTTCTCTGGAAACACCATATATTTT
TRBD2	TRBV5-6	TRBJ2-1	.	CASTIRTSGSYNEQFF	TGTGCCAGCACCATCCGGACTAGCGGGTCCTACAATGAGCAGTTCTTC
TRBD2	TRBV5-6	TRBJ2-7	.	CASSPGLGIGIYEQYF	TGTGCCAGCAGCCCCGGACTAGGGATCGGCATCTACGAGCAGTACTTC
.	TRBV27	TRBJ1-5	.	CASTSPSDLAEGNQPQHF	TGTGCCAGCACCAGCCCCTCCGATTTGGCAGAGGGCAATCAGCCCCAGCATTTT
TRBD2	TRBV7-2	TRBJ2-1	.	CASSLTGGRSYNEQFF	TGTGCCAGCAGCTTAACGGGAGGGCGGTCCTACAATGAGCAGTTCTTC
TRBD1	TRBV5-1	TRBJ2-5	.	CASSSGQGLETQYF	TGCGCCAGCAGCTCAGGACAGGGTCTGGAGACCCAGTACTTC
.	TRBV5-1	TRBJ2-1	.	CASSAPGANEQFF	TGCGCCAGCAGCGCCCCAGGGGCGAATGAGCAGTTCTTC
.	TRBV6-5	TRBJ1-1	.	CASSRGMNTEAFF	TGTGCCAGCAGCCGGGGGATGAACACTGAAGCTTTCTTT
.	TRBV18	TRBJ1-1	.	CASSPRSSLNTEAFF	TGTGCCAGCTCACCACGGTCGAGTCTGAACACTGAAGCTTTCTTT
TRBD1	TRBV6-2/TRBV6-3	TRBJ1-1	.	CASSYGGTGSAEAFF	TGTGCCAGCAGTTACGGCGGGACAGGGAGCGCTGAAGCTTTCTTT
.	TRBV7-8	TRBJ1-2	.	CASSPGLFGYTF	TGTGCCAGCAGCCCCGGGTTATTTGGCTACACCTTC
.	TRBV9	TRBJ2-2	.	CASSVVPVYTNTGELFF	TGTGCCAGCAGCGTAGTACCAGTTTATACGAACACCGGGGAGCTGTTTTTT
.	TRBV5-6	TRBJ1-5	.	CASSLRGKSDDQPQHF	TGTGCCAGCAGCTTGAGAGGGAAAAGCGACGATCAGCCCCAGCATTTT
TRBD1	TRBV9	TRBJ2-7	.	CASSATGTGVEQYF	TGTGCCAGCAGCGCCACCGGGACAGGGGTCGAGCAGTACTTC
.	TRBV2	TRBJ2-3	.	CASSEGLGQPQGGTQYF	TGTGCCAGCAGTGAAGGGTTGGGGCAGCCGCAAGGGGGTACGCAGTATTTT
.	TRBV19	TRBJ2-2	.	CASSLRGFNTGELFF	TGTGCCAGTAGTCTCCGGGGATTCAACACCGGGGAGCTGTTTTTT
.	TRBV12-3/TRBV12-4	TRBJ2-5	once	CASSRGPGAQYF	TGTGCCAGCAGCCGTGGGCCCGGCGCCCAGTACTTC
.	TRBV3-1/TRBV3-2	TRBJ1-6	.	CASEDRVSYNSPLHF	TGTGCCAGCGAGGACAGAGTCTCCTATAATTCACCCCTCCACTTT
TRBD2	TRBV28	TRBJ2-3	few	CASSPPTSLTDTQYF	TGTGCCAGCAGTCCCCCGACTAGCTTGACAGATACGCAGTATTTT
TRBD2	TRBV5-1	TRBJ2-1	.	CASSLTSGNNEQFF	TGCGCCAGCAGCTTGACTAGCGGGAACAATGAGCAGTTCTTC
.	TRBV5-5	TRBJ2-2	.	CASSSRFPGELFF	TGTGCCAGCAGCTCACGGTTCCCCGGGGAGCTGTTTTTT
TRBD1	TRBV28	TRBJ1-4	.	CASSLPTDRGLPFLNEKLFF	TGTGCCAGCAGTTTACCGACCGACAGGGGGCTCCCGTTCTTAAATGAAAAACTGTTTTTT
.	TRBV3-1/TRBV3-2	TRBJ1-1	.	CASSAKLMNTEAFF	TGTGCCAGCAGCGCCAAGCTCATGAACACTGAAGCTTTCTTT
TRBD1	TRBV6-2/TRBV6-3	TRBJ2-7	.	CASSSEGQAYEQYF	TGTGCCAGCAGTTCCGAGGGACAGGCCTACGAGCAGTACTTC
TRBD2	TRBV27	TRBJ2-1	.	CASREGIAGGPKQFF	TGTGCCAGCCGAGAAGGTATAGCGGGAGGACCGAAGCAGTTCTTC
TRBD1	TRBV10-3	TRBJ2-5	.	CAIRGTGQETQYF	TGTGCCATACGAGGGACAGGACAAGAGACCCAGTACTTC
.	TRBV29-1	TRBJ1-2	.	CSVPPDTHYGYTF	TGCAGCGTCCCCCCCGACACTCACTATGGCTACACCTTC
.	TRBV10-3	TRBJ1-2	once	CAISVEGVLGYGYTF	TGTGCCATCAGTGTTGAGGGGGTGCTGGGCTATGGCTACACCTTC
.	TRBV2	TRBJ2-2	.	CASIFERNTGELFF	TGTGCCAGCATTTTTGAGCGGAACACCGGGGAGCTGTTTTTT
.	TRBV2	TRBJ2-2	.	CASSSRTGVTGELFF	TGTGCCAGCAGTTCGAGGACGGGGGTCACCGGGGAGCTGTTTTTT
TRBD2	TRBV2	TRBJ2-3	.	CASGLAGGTSTDTQYF	TGTGCCAGCGGGCTAGCGGGAGGCACCAGCACAGATACGCAGTATTTT